This T cell receptor beta chain was found in a study of PD-1 blockade in mismatch repair-deficient tumors. Here immunoSEQ multiplex PCR was the method, and the copy in TCRdb shows in-frame clones only, minus some. The sample has roughly 38,000 clones, roughly 88% seen once. The V gene end was trimmed by 8 bases and the J gene end by 1 base; junction bases not matched to a gene: 7. Germline V gene sequence: CDR1 SGHRS, CDR2 YFSETQ. The CDR3 extends over 14 amino acids. To note about this clone: The antigen remains undetermined.

PCR or immunohistochemistry showed mismatch repair deficiency in every enrolled patient. TCR sequencing covered a few patients who responded to pembrolizumab. Points from the study as a whole: After pembrolizumab, tumor-resident clones rose rapidly, then generally contracted before radiologic responses.

Sequences were derived from PBMCs, sampled roughly 40 weeks after starting pembrolizumab. This sequence was found in an adult with mismatch repair-deficient cancer. The V call is TRBV5-1, the J call TRBJ2-5; 8 bases are a match to TRBD1. CDR3 residues: CASRTGLGQETQYF. CDR3 nucleotide sequence: TGCGCCAGTCGGACAGGGTTGGGCCAAGAGACCCAGTACTTC.